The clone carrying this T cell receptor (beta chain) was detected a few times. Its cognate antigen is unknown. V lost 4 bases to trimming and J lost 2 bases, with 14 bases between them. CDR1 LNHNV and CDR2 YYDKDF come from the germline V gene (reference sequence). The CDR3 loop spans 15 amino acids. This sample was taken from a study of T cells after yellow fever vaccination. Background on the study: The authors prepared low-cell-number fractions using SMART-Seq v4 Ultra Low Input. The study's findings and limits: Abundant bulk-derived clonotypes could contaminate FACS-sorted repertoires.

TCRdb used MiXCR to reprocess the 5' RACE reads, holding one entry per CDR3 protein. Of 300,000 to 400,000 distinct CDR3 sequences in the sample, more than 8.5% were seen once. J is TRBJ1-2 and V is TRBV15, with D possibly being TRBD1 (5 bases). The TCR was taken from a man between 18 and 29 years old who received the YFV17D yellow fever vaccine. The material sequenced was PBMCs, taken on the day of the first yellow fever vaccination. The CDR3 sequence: CATSTQGEANYGYTF. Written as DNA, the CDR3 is TGTGCCACCAGCACTCAGGGAGAGGCAAACTATGGCTACACCTTC.